This is a list of T cell receptor beta chains from one sample in a study of T-cell reconstitution after alpha-beta-depleted transplantation in children. TCRdb passed the PCR reads through MiXCR, listing each CDR3 protein once. The sample consists of around 200,000 distinct CDR3 sequences, under 13% of them appearing once. The specimen was PBMCs, collected before TCRalphabeta/CD19-depleted stem cell transplant. The receptors were gathered from a child in the first two years of life with acute myeloid leukemia, due to receive a stem cell transplant. Both conserved end residues are part of each CDR3. The order of the fields is V gene, CDR3 protein.

>TRBV5-1
CASSSVRSYNEQFF
>TRBV12-3/TRBV12-4
CASSLTSGSTDTQYF
>TRBV7-2
CASSLQLGEGTEAFF
>TRBV12-5
CASGLVLGGATDTQYF
>TRBV6-5
CASSFLPGAGANVLTF
>TRBV5-1
CASSDAPSGGGPDEQFF
>TRBV2
CASRGRWIDTQYF
>TRBV7-3
CASSPTGQYTEAFF
>TRBV3-1
CASAQRGQGIGGTEAFF
>TRBV5-6
CASSGGPAGYEQYF
>TRBV27
CASSLRGSGIYQETQYF
>TRBV7-2
CASSFWSGRAGAGELFF
>TRBV5-6
CASTLGTSNQPQHF
>TRBV5-1
CASGGPWNEQFF
>TRBV4-1
CASSQVADSAGELFF
>TRBV24-1
CATSPPPGVPMNEQFF
>TRBV7-2
CASGTSGTDTQYF
>TRBV28
CASSFDLGALYNEQFF
>TRBV29-1
CSVARAHEQYF
>TRBV27
CASSSGGANEKLFF
>TRBV6-2/TRBV6-3
CASSPTLAGGSEQFF
>TRBV5-1
CASSGAGFRGGFEQFF
>TRBV2
CASSEAGLAELDEQFF
>TRBV7-2
CASRSGLATYEQYF
>TRBV9
CASSVAAIGETQYF
>TRBV29-1
CSVGVTQYF
>TRBV12-3/TRBV12-4
CASSSGTDNSPLHF
>TRBV19
CASSAAGRGSNYGYTF
>TRBV10-1
CASSESGARETQYF
>TRBV20-1
CSAAHRTGELFF
>TRBV20-1
CSARDFRGDNYGYTF
>TRBV14
CASSQDLSPLHF
>TRBV20-1
CSARDAGVFEQYF
>TRBV12-3/TRBV12-4
CASSPGQANTEAFF
>TRBV7-9
CASSRPNTEAFF
>TRBV6-6
CASSFLYGYTF
>TRBV18
CASSGAGLRTDTQYF
>TRBV20-1
CSASKRGREGPSDTQYF
>TRBV5-1
CASRWTSQQDYGYTF
>TRBV7-2
CASSFIIRGTGNYGYTF
>TRBV2
CASSVEGAGEKLFF
>TRBV14
CASSRETGGRNSPLHF
>TRBV6-2/TRBV6-3
CASSSYVYNEQFF
>TRBV20-1
CSARGRPGEDSPLHF
>TRBV4-3
CASSQVAGQPQHF
>TRBV12-3/TRBV12-4
CASSFPAFF